Below, 32 T cell receptor beta chains from the same sample are listed, as sequenced in a study of blood T cell repertoires in COVID-19. Using immunoSEQ multiplex PCR, the repertoire was profiled, and TCRdb retains in-frame clones only, with some absent. The profile covers approximately 310,000 clones, with less than 85% appearing a single time and under 2% taken by the ten largest. The sequencing sample was made of PBMCs or T cells enriched from blood (not recorded which). All receptors derive from a woman in her twenties or thirties who had been exposed to COVID-19.

This chain links TRBV5-1 with TRBJ1-1; 10 nucleotides match TRBD1. CDR3 size: 21 residues. V was clipped by 2 bases and J by 0 bases; unmatched bases: 19. CDR1 SGHRS and CDR2 YFSETQ come from the germline V gene. CDR3 sequence reads: CASSLRGLSRQGAYMNTEAFF. CDR3 nucleotide sequence: TGCGCCAGCAGCTTAAGAGGTTTGTCCAGACAGGGGGCCTATATGAACACTGAAGCTTTCTTT.

The V and J genes are TRBV25-1 and TRBJ1-1; weak D call: TRBD1 (5 bases). V lost 2 bases to trimming and J lost 1 base, with 11 bases between them. The CDR3 contains 15 residues. In germline, CDR1 is MGHDK, CDR2 SYGVNS. The CDR3 DNA reads as TGTGCCAGCAGTGAACCGGGACTGGGGAACACTGAAGCTTTCTTT. Its protein is CASSEPGLGNTEAFF.

The CDR3 bases are TGCGCCAGCAGCTTAGACATTTCCTCCTACAATGAGCAGTTCTTC. Protein sequence: CASSLDISSYNEQFF. The genes are TRBV5-1 and TRBJ2-1; D is ambiguous. The length of the CDR3 is 15 residues. V was shortened by 2 bases and J by 0 bases, with 9 bases between the two germline ends. Germline-derived CDR1 and CDR2 are SGHRS and YFSETQ.

This chain's CDR3 is CASSERGLAGGNEQFF. DNA for the CDR3: TGTGCCAGCAGCGAGCGAGGGCTAGCGGGGGGCAATGAGCAGTTCTTC. This chain uses TRBV9 with TRBJ2-1; 11 positions match TRBD2. CDR3 length equals 16 residues. Unmatched junction bases numbered 8, after V lost 3 bases and J lost 6 bases. Germline CDR1 and CDR2: SGDLS and YYNGEE. Together with reference TRBV9 and TRBJ2-1, the CDR3 gives the full variable domain: DSGVTQTPKHLITATGQRVTLRCSPRSGDLSVYWYQQSLDQGLQFLIQYYNGEERAKGNILERFSAQQFPDLHSELNLSSLELGDSALYFCASSERGLAGGNEQFFGPGTRLTVL.

The chain links TRBV28 to TRBJ2-1, with a weak D call TRBD2 (6 bases). CDR3 length: 12 amino acids. V gave up 2 bases and J gave up 10 bases, with 9 bases separating them. Germline V gene data show CDR1 as MDHEN and CDR2 as SYDVKM. The CDR3 DNA sequence: TGTGCCAGCAGTTTAGTGCGGGGAGAGCAGTTCTTC. It translates to CASSLVRGEQFF.

J is TRBJ1-5 and V is TRBV2, with D perhaps TRBD1 (5 bases). CDR1 is SNHLY, CDR2 FYNNEI, per germline. The CDR3 has 14 amino acids. The V gene lost 2 bases and the J gene lost 4 bases, with 9 bases spanning the gap. CDR3 sequence reads: CASSEQQANQPQHF. The DNA of the CDR3 is TGTGCCAGCAGTGAACAACAGGCTAATCAGCCCCAGCATTTT.

V usage is TRBV7-3 and J usage is TRBJ2-2; D possibly corresponds to TRBD2 (5 bases). V was shortened by 0 bases and J by 7 bases, with 6 bases between the two germline ends. The CDR3 extends over 13 amino acids. Germline V lookup: CDR1 SGHTA, CDR2 FQGTGA. The CDR3 loop is CASSLTGDGELFF. CDR3 DNA sequence: TGTGCCAGCAGCTTAACGGGAGACGGGGAGCTGTTTTTT. The variable domain in full, completed from reference TRBV7-3 and TRBJ2-2, reads GAGVSQTPSNKVTEKGKYVELRCDPISGHTALYWYRQSLGQGPEFLIYFQGTGAADDSGLPNDRFFAVRPEGSVSTLKIQRTERGDSAVYLCASSLTGDGELFFGEGSRLTVL.

This clone was picked up a small number of times. The chain recombines TRBV19 with TRBJ1-1; TRBD1 agrees at 9 bases. The CDR3 runs 14 residues. The germline V gene has CDR1 LNHDA and CDR2 SQIVND (reference sequence). Trimming cost V 3 bases and J 1 base; bases outside gene matches: 0. The CDR3 sequence is CASSMGQGNTEAFF. CDR3 DNA sequence: TGTGCCAGTAGTATGGGACAGGGGAACACTGAAGCTTTCTTT.

The genes are TRBV9 and TRBJ1-1; no definite D call. The CDR3 runs to 14 residues. The germline V gene encodes CDR1 SGDLS and CDR2 YYNGEE. Between the trimmed V and J ends, which lost 3 bases and 6 bases, there was a span of 15 bases. This chain's CDR3 is CASSANAREAEAFF. The CDR3 coding sequence is TGTGCCAGCAGCGCTAACGCAAGGGAGGCTGAAGCTTTCTTT.

The chain carries TRBV4-2 and TRBJ2-1, with 10 bases lining up with TRBD2. Germline trimming cut 4 bases from V and 5 bases from J; bases unmatched to any gene: 8. Germline assignment: CDR1 LGHNA and CDR2 YNFKEQ. The CDR3 length is 16 residues. The CDR3 DNA follows: TGTGCCAGCAGCCCCGTAGCGGGAGGCCCAAACAATGAGCAGTTCTTC. This gives the protein CASSPVAGGPNNEQFF.

This chain joins TRBV27 and TRBJ1-6, with D possibly TRBD1 on 5 matching bases. V gave up 0 bases and J gave up 7 bases, with 13 bases separating them. The V gene's germline CDR1 is MNHEY and CDR2 SMNVEV (reference sequence). The CDR3 is 16 residues long. The CDR3 nucleotides are TGTGCCAGCAGTTTATCGATGGGGGGAAGGAATTCACCCCTCCACTTT. Its translation: CASSLSMGGRNSPLHF.

The rearrangement uses TRBV5-1 and TRBJ1-1, with no clear D. The CDR3 has 15 amino acids. The germline V gene encodes CDR1 SGHRS and CDR2 YFSETQ. V shed 2 bases and J shed 4 bases, with 15 bases lying between them. CDR3 residues: CASSFSSSLGTEAFF. As DNA, the CDR3 is TGCGCCAGCAGCTTTTCTAGTTCGTTGGGCACTGAAGCTTTCTTT.

The chain joins TRBV3-1 (or the pseudogene TRBV3-2) to TRBJ2-7, with TRBD1 matching 9 bases. The junction had 4 bases not matched to a gene; V was cut back by 4 bases and J by 0 bases. The CDR3 spans 15 residues. The germline V gene has CDR1 LGHDT and CDR2 YNNKEL (reference sequence). This CDR3 reads CASSRPGQGSYEQYF. The CDR3 DNA is TGTGCCAGCAGCCGACCGGGACAGGGCTCCTACGAGCAGTACTTC.

The chain uses TRBV27 and TRBJ2-5; D is unresolved. Germline V gene sequence: CDR1 MNHEY, CDR2 SMNVEV (reference sequence). There are 13 residues in the CDR3. V was cut by 6 bases and J by 3 bases, with 11 bases left in between. The CDR3, as DNA: TGTGCCAGCAGCCGCGTCATAAAAGAGACCCAGTACTTC. It translates to CASSRVIKETQYF.

The chain uses TRBV7-3 and TRBJ2-5; 9 bases agree with TRBD2. The V segment lost 4 bases and the J segment 5 bases; nucleotides outside the gene matches: 8. The CDR3 has 15 amino acids. CDR1 and CDR2 (germline): SGHTA, FQGTGA. The CDR3 nucleotides are TGTGCCAGCAGCTCAATAGGACTAGCGCAGGAGACCCAGTACTTC. Translation: CASSSIGLAQETQYF.

The chain couples TRBV28 to TRBJ2-2; 8 nucleotides agree with TRBD1. The CDR3 contains 12 residues. Germline loops: CDR1 MDHEN, CDR2 SYDVKM. V lost 10 bases, J lost 4 bases, and 2 bases stayed unmatched. The CDR3 DNA sequence: TGTGCCACCACAGGGGGCACCGGGGAGCTGTTTTTT. Translation gives CATTGGTGELFF.

This sequence joins TRBV6-5 and TRBJ1-2, with a possible D match to TRBD1 (6 bases). This CDR3 is 12 amino acids long. V was cut by 10 bases and J by 8 bases, with 17 bases left in between. The germline CDR1 and CDR2 sequences are MNHEY and SVGAGI. The CDR3: CATLNGGRGYTF. In DNA form, the CDR3 reads TGTGCCACCCTCAATGGGGGCAGGGGCTACACCTTC.

J is TRBJ2-7 and V is TRBV28, with 7 nucleotides matching TRBD2. Germline V CDR1 and CDR2: MDHEN, SYDVKM. With 5 bases clipped from V and 2 bases from J, the junction kept 6 bases outside the gene matches. CDR3 length equals 14 residues. The CDR3 sequence is CASSLWGGTYEQYF. As DNA, the CDR3 is TGTGCCAGCAGTCTCTGGGGGGGGACCTACGAGCAGTACTTC.

This rearrangement joins TRBV9 to TRBJ1-2, with no clear D. V lost 4 bases and J lost 4, with 14 bases in between. The CDR3 consists of 14 residues. Germline-derived CDR1 and CDR2 are SGDLS and YYNGEE. CDR3 sequence reads: CASSPTHEAYGYTF. The DNA for the CDR3 is TGTGCCAGCAGCCCGACCCACGAGGCCTATGGCTACACCTTC.

The chain uses TRBV7-2 and TRBJ1-2, with TRBD1 matching 9 bases. V dropped 4 bases and J dropped 4; count of bases not matched to a gene: 7. CDR3 length equals 15 residues. Germline loops: CDR1 SGHTA, CDR2 FQGNSA. In DNA, the CDR3 is TGTGCCAGCAGCTCTACAGGGGGCGCGGGCTATGGCTACACCTTC. It translates to CASSSTGGAGYGYTF.

The chain has TRBV6-5 and TRBJ2-7; weak D call: TRBD2 (5 bases). Between the trimmed V and J ends, which lost 2 bases and 2 bases, there was a span of 10 bases. The CDR3 contains 14 residues. CDR1 and CDR2 from the germline V gene are MNHEY and SVGAGI. CDR3 sequence reads: CASSYGETAYEQYF. The CDR3, as DNA: TGTGCCAGCAGTTACGGGGAGACGGCCTACGAGCAGTACTTC.

The chain recombines TRBV24-1 with TRBJ2-7; 7 bases agree with TRBD1. The CDR3 runs to 16 residues. Germline V CDR1 and CDR2: KGHDR, SFDVKD. J gave up 3 bases and V 2 bases, and 9 bases lay outside the gene matches. CDR3 bases: TGTGCCACCAGTGATTCTCAGACAGGGAGAGTCTACGAGCAGTACTTC. Translated, it gives CATSDSQTGRVYEQYF.

CDR3 loop: CASSLGLAGGNWETQYF. The CDR3 coding sequence is TGTGCCAGCAGTTTGGGGCTAGCGGGAGGCAATTGGGAGACCCAGTACTTC. This sequence joins TRBV28 and TRBJ2-5; 11 bases agree with TRBD2. The V segment lost 3 bases and the J segment 5 bases; nucleotides outside the gene matches: 11. CDR3 length: 17 amino acids. The V gene's germline CDR1 is MDHEN and CDR2 SYDVKM.

The chain joins TRBV5-6 to TRBJ1-2; D may be TRBD1 (6 bases). V lost 5 bases and J 8 bases, leaving 22 bases between the germline ends. From germline, CDR1 is SGHDT and CDR2 YYEEEE. The CDR3 consists of 15 residues. The CDR3 DNA follows: TGTGCCAGCAGACCGGGCGACAGGTGGAGAGGGGGCTACACCTTC. Translation: CASRPGDRWRGGYTF.

V usage is TRBV5-4 and J usage is TRBJ1-2, with D possibly matching TRBD1 (6 bases). CDR3 size: 13 residues. V gave up 1 base and J gave up 8 bases, with 12 bases separating them. Germline lookup yields CDR1 SGHNT and CDR2 YYREEE (reference sequence). CDR3 sequence: CASSLQAGAGYTF. The CDR3 DNA reads TGTGCCAGCAGCTTGCAGGCAGGGGCAGGCTACACCTTC.

In this sample, this clone turned up a few times. The rearrangement links TRBV6-5 to TRBJ2-1; 9 positions agree with TRBD1. Losses at the gene ends were 7 bases for V and 4 bases for J; bases not matched to a gene: 2. The CDR3 has 13 amino acids. Germline-derived CDR1 and CDR2 are MNHEY and SVGAGI. In DNA, the CDR3 is TGTGCCAGCACCGACAGGGGGTACAATGAGCAGTTCTTC. Protein: CASTDRGYNEQFF.

The chain is built from TRBV4-1 and TRBJ2-2; weak D call: TRBD1 (6 bases). V dropped 5 bases and J dropped 1 base, with 14 bases sitting between them. CDR1 is MGHRA, CDR2 YSYEKL, per germline. The CDR3 sequence is 16 residues long. The CDR3 reads CASSSLRQVNTGELFF. The CDR3 DNA follows: TGCGCCAGCAGCTCTCTAAGACAGGTGAACACCGGGGAGCTGTTTTTT.

The rearrangement links TRBV11-2 to TRBJ1-1; 9 bases line up with TRBD1. V shed 1 base and J 8 bases; nucleotides not matched to a gene: 8. Germline assignment: CDR1 SGHAT and CDR2 FQNNGV. The CDR3 is made up of 15 amino acids. For the CDR3, the DNA is TGTGCCAGCAGCTTAGGCCACAGGGGGCGCGTAGAAGCTTTCTTT. Translation gives CASSLGHRGRVEAFF.

This clone was counted a few times. The CDR3 sequence is CASSWTTTGELFF. The CDR3 region has the DNA TGTGCCAGCAGTTGGACAACCACCGGGGAGCTGTTTTTT. J is TRBJ2-2 and V is TRBV7-3; TRBD1 might be the D (5 bases). The CDR3 is made up of 13 amino acids. Trimming stripped 6 bases from V and 4 bases from J, with 9 bases between. Per germline, CDR1 SGHTA and CDR2 FQGTGA.

The V call is TRBV5-1, the J call TRBJ1-4; 9 nucleotides line up with TRBD1. Germline values: CDR1 SGHRS, CDR2 YFSETQ. The length of the CDR3 is 15 residues. Trimming cost V 4 bases and J 8 bases; bases outside gene matches: 9. The CDR3 bases are TGCGCCAGCAGCCCCAGGACAGGGGAGAAGGAAAAACTGTTTTTT. Its translation: CASSPRTGEKEKLFF.

V and J are TRBV7-2 and TRBJ2-2; D might be TRBD2 (6 bases). The CDR3 is 15 residues long. Trimming took off 1 base at V and 7 bases at J, with 13 bases between the two ends. Germline CDR1 SGHTA, CDR2 FQGNSA. The CDR3 spells CASSLEGRRSGELFF. The CDR3 coding sequence is TGTGCCAGCAGCTTAGAAGGGAGGCGTAGCGGGGAGCTGTTTTTT.

The chain combines TRBV5-1 with TRBJ1-4; TRBD1 matches 7 bases. CDR3 length equals 12 residues. Germline V CDR1 and CDR2: SGHRS, YFSETQ. V shed 4 bases and J 10 bases; nucleotides not matched to a gene: 4. The DNA of the CDR3 is TGCGCCAGCAGCGGGACAGAGCGAAAACTGTTTTTT. This translates into CASSGTERKLFF.